This is a list of T cell receptor beta chains from one sample in a study of blood T cell repertoires in COVID-19. Measured with immunoSEQ multiplex PCR; TCRdb has only the in-frame clones, and not every one. The sample has some 200,000 clones; roughly 84% are singletons. Sequenced: peripheral blood. These TCRs come from a man between 50 and 59 years old with COVID-19, enrolled during active disease. Each CDR3 is given with its conserved first and last residue. The D gene is left open where the match is weak. Clone size is not always given. Where it is, it says once, few, many or a class for expanded clones.

D gene	clone size	V gene	J gene	CDR3 protein	CDR3 DNA
-	-	TRBV7-8	TRBJ2-7	CASSLAGQSYEQYF	TGTGCCAGCAGCTTAGCCGGACAGTCCTACGAGCAGTACTTC
-	-	TRBV2	TRBJ2-5	CASSDRGKETQYF	TGTGCCAGCAGTGACAGGGGTAAAGAGACCCAGTACTTC
-	-	TRBV18	TRBJ2-5	CASSPTRLGGLGGETQYF	TGTGCCAGCTCACCGACTCGACTAGGTGGTCTCGGAGGAGAGACCCAGTACTTC
-	-	TRBV7-8	TRBJ2-1	CASSQPAEGVTYNEQFF	TGTGCCAGCAGCCAACCCGCCGAGGGGGTGACTTACAATGAGCAGTTCTTC
TRBD1	-	TRBV19	TRBJ2-1	CASSIVLGTGYNEQFF	TGTGCCAGTAGTATAGTGTTGGGGACAGGTTACAATGAGCAGTTCTTC
TRBD2	-	TRBV5-1	TRBJ2-2	CASSLVAGVGTGELFF	TGCGCCAGCAGCTTGGTAGCGGGAGTAGGCACCGGGGAGCTGTTTTTT
TRBD2	-	TRBV3-1/TRBV3-2	TRBJ2-7	CASSQFPFSSGISNEQYF	TGTGCCAGCAGCCAATTCCCCTTCTCCAGCGGGATTAGCAACGAGCAGTACTTC
TRBD2	-	TRBV6-2/TRBV6-3	TRBJ2-5	CASSPYSRGLAGVETQYF	TGTGCCAGCAGCCCATATAGCAGGGGACTAGCGGGAGTAGAGACCCAGTACTTC
TRBD2	-	TRBV3-1/TRBV3-2	TRBJ2-3	CASRAAGGQDTQYF	TGTGCCAGCAGAGCAGCGGGGGGGCAAGATACGCAGTATTTT
TRBD1	-	TRBV11-2	TRBJ1-1	CASRSGQVKNTEAFF	TGTGCCAGCAGATCGGGACAGGTCAAAAACACTGAAGCTTTCTTT
-	-	TRBV18	TRBJ2-5	CASSPQGTETQYF	TGTGCCAGCTCACCTCAGGGAACGGAGACCCAGTACTTC
-	-	TRBV27	TRBJ2-1	CASSRGQSSYNEQFF	TGTGCCAGCAGCCGGGGACAAAGCTCCTACAATGAGCAGTTCTTC
TRBD2	-	TRBV20-1	TRBJ2-1	CSASTGLAGGPLSYNEQFF	TGCAGTGCTAGTACGGGACTAGCGGGGGGGCCTTTATCCTACAATGAGCAGTTCTTC
TRBD2	-	TRBV6-6	TRBJ2-5	CASSHGEGRETQYF	TGTGCCAGCAGCCACGGGGAGGGGAGAGAGACCCAGTACTTC
-	-	TRBV9	TRBJ2-5	CASSPLTGDQETQYF	TGTGCCAGCAGCCCCCTAACAGGAGACCAAGAGACCCAGTACTTC
-	-	TRBV3-1/TRBV3-2	TRBJ1-2	CASSLPWGGADGYTF	TGTGCCAGCAGCCTCCCCTGGGGAGGTGCAGATGGCTACACCTTC
-	-	TRBV7-2	TRBJ2-1	CASSFIRGNEQFF	TGTGCCAGCAGCTTTATTCGGGGCAATGAGCAGTTCTTC
TRBD1	-	TRBV6-6	TRBJ2-2	CASSYGQGARTGELFF	TGTGCCAGCAGTTACGGACAGGGGGCTAGGACCGGGGAGCTGTTTTTT
TRBD1	-	TRBV24-1	TRBJ2-1	CATSGPGQGREEQFF	TGTGCCACCAGTGGCCCGGGACAGGGTAGGGAAGAGCAGTTCTTC
TRBD2	-	TRBV11-2	TRBJ2-1	CASSSPGLAGAYNEQFF	TGTGCCAGCAGCTCACCGGGACTAGCGGGAGCTTACAATGAGCAGTTCTTC
-	-	TRBV21-1	TRBJ1-6	CASSLSFADSGGPLHF	TGTGCCAGCAGCCTATCCTTTGCGGACAGCGGCGGCCCCCTCCACTTT
TRBD1	-	TRBV18	TRBJ1-1	CASSPGTGGLNTEAFF	TGTGCCAGCTCACCAGGGACAGGGGGCTTGAACACTGAAGCTTTCTTT
-	-	TRBV18	TRBJ1-1	CASSPGNRDTEAFF	TGTGCCAGCTCACCAGGGAACAGGGACACTGAAGCTTTCTTT
-	-	TRBV5-6	TRBJ2-7	CASTGPSGPGSYEQYF	TGTGCCAGCACCGGCCCCAGCGGGCCAGGCTCCTACGAGCAGTACTTC
TRBD2	-	TRBV19	TRBJ2-1	CATLGRGARHNEQFF	TGTGCCACCTTGGGGCGGGGGGCCCGACACAATGAGCAGTTCTTC
TRBD1	-	TRBV6-6	TRBJ1-1	CASSYPPGQGETEAFF	TGTGCCAGCAGTTACCCCCCGGGACAGGGAGAGACTGAAGCTTTCTTT
TRBD2	-	TRBV10-3	TRBJ2-7	CAISEPLAGRYEQYF	TGTGCCATCAGTGAGCCCCTAGCGGGGCGTTACGAGCAGTACTTC
-	-	TRBV10-3	TRBJ2-2	CAISDPDRPTGELFF	TGTGCCATCAGTGACCCGGACAGACCCACCGGGGAGCTGTTTTTT
-	few	TRBV5-1	TRBJ2-1	CASSLGTSDNEQFF	TGCGCCAGCAGCTTGGGTACTAGTGACAATGAGCAGTTCTTC
TRBD1	-	TRBV25-1	TRBJ2-7	CASSGTGMNEQYF	TGTGCCAGCAGCGGGACAGGGATGAACGAGCAGTACTTC
-	once	TRBV11-2	TRBJ2-1	CASSLDGLYNEQFF	TGTGCCAGCAGCTTAGACGGACTCTACAATGAGCAGTTCTTC